This T cell receptor (beta chain) originates from a study of regulatory T cells in long-lasting Graves disease. Study-wide background: Graves' patients with a new diagnosis had received antithyroid drugs under 3 months. Study-level findings and limits: Thyroid tissue was not studied; only peripheral blood was.

Construction of TCR beta libraries relied on iRepertoire HTBI primers and on Arm-PCR targeting CDR3 regions. MiXCR, run by TCRdb on the multiplex PCR reads, gives a single entry per CDR3 protein. The sample includes under 450,000 distinct CDR3 sequences, approximately 12% of them seen just once. Germline V CDR1 and CDR2: DFQATT, SNEGSKA (reference sequence). V was clipped by 0 bases and J by 3 bases, with 27 bases between them. The CDR3 covers 20 residues. This clonotype was counted ten times or more. The antigen is unknown. The time point is: newly diagnosed GD, antithyroid drugs for less than 3 months. Construction of the TCR library relied on RNA isolated from PBMCs. Separately, the same data were catalogued under a study of T cells in Graves' hyperthyroidism and ophthalmopathy. Per that study: The HTBI primer set drove a first-round RT-PCR of the TCR CDR3. Ophthalmopathy stood apart from stable hyperthyroidism in a 13 V-J model.

The sequences come from peripheral blood mononuclear cells (PBMCs), collected at new diagnosis, from a patient treated with antithyroid drugs. The V gene is TRBV20-1, the J gene TRBJ2-1, with a weak D call TRBD2 (7 bases). The TCR comes from a woman aged 18-29 years with Graves disease. The CDR3 bases are TGCAGTGCTAGAGATAGGGGGGGGCCAAAAAGTTCACCCAACTACAATGAGCAGTTCTTC. Translating it yields CSARDRGGPKSSPNYNEQFF.